These 21 T cell receptor beta chains originate from one sample sequenced in a study of breast tumors, draining lymph nodes, adjacent tissues (dated by TCRdb to 2016 to 2017). The axillary draining lymph nodes of breast cancer patients were the source of the lymph node samples. Libraries were prepared through multiplex PCR. The run used an Illumina HiSeq 2000. TCRdb reanalyzed the raw reads on its own, using fastp at Q25 for trimming and MiXCR for clone calling, and kept in-frame beta chains. Each CDR3 protein gets just one entry, which takes the most common genes and DNA from the rows behind it. The sample has roughly 100,000 distinct CDR3 sequences on record, 30% of them singletons. Jointly, the top ten make up 5.5% to 7% of the sample. The source material was axillary lymph node tissue. The receptor set was obtained from a female donor with breast cancer. Some clones in this sample may be carry-over from other donors' samples.

This sequence joins TRBV15 and TRBJ1-4; no clear D. The CDR3 runs 14 residues. Germline CDR1 LNHNV, CDR2 YYDKDF (reference sequence). Trimming took off 0 bases at V and 4 bases at J, with 6 bases between the two ends. For the CDR3, the DNA is TGTGCCACCAGCAGAGATCGGGTTAATGAAAAACTGTTTTTT. This sequence encodes CATSRDRVNEKLFF.

This clonotype was counted at least ten times. The rearrangement joins TRBV4-2 to TRBJ2-3; 11 nucleotides match TRBD2. Germline trimming cut 1 base from V and 0 bases from J; bases unmatched to any gene: 3. Per germline, CDR1 LGHNA and CDR2 YNFKEQ. CDR3 size: 17 residues. The DNA of the CDR3 is TGTGCCAGCAGCCAAGGGACTAGCGGGCCTAGCACAGATACGCAGTATTTT. It codes for CASSQGTSGPSTDTQYF.

Concerning this clonotype itself: This clone may be a read error of a much larger clone one base away. V usage is TRBV5-4 and J usage is TRBJ2-5, with D tentatively TRBD2 (6 bases). CDR3 length: 14 amino acids. Trimming took 4 bases from V and 2 from J, leaving 12 bases between them. Looked up from germline, CDR1 is SGHNT and CDR2 is YYREEE (reference sequence). For the CDR3, the DNA is TGTGCCAGCAGCCCCCGCGGGGCTCAAGAGACCCAGTACTTC. Translating it yields CASSPRGAQETQYF.

The table lists this clonotype with many counts. The chain joins TRBV29-1 to TRBJ2-1; no definite D call. Germline loops: CDR1 SQVTM, CDR2 ANQGSEA. This CDR3 is built from 14 residues. Trimming removed 0 bases at V and 4 bases at J, with 10 bases between. The CDR3 DNA reads as TGCAGCGTTGAAGATAGCCTATCTTACAATGAGCAGTTCTTC. Protein product: CSVEDSLSYNEQFF.

The sample holds many counts of this clonotype. The chain employs TRBV7-6 and TRBJ1-5; D remains unclear. The germline V gene encodes CDR1 SGHVS and CDR2 FNYEAQ. V was pared by 2 bases and J by 5 bases, with 7 bases between. The length of the CDR3 is 13 residues. The CDR3 sequence is CASSLNRDQPQHF. CDR3 DNA sequence: TGTGCCAGCAGCTTAAACCGGGATCAGCCCCAGCATTTT. Filled out from reference TRBV7-6 and TRBJ1-5, the complete variable domain reads GAGVSQSPRYKVTKRGQDVALRCDPISGHVSLYWYRQALGQGPEFLTYFNYEAQQDKSGLPNDRFSAERPEGSISTLTIQRTEQRDSAMYRCASSLNRDQPQHFGDGTRLSIL.

This clonotype was recorded at least ten times. CDR3 residues: CASSPRAGLMTDTQYF. CDR3 bases: TGTGCCAGCAGCCCTCGGGCGGGACTTATGACAGATACGCAGTATTTT. The chain couples TRBV27 to TRBJ2-3; tentative D call: TRBD2 (6 bases). V lost 6 bases to trimming and J lost 3 bases, with 19 bases between them. Germline CDR1 is MNHEY and CDR2 is SMNVEV (reference sequence). The CDR3 totals 16 residues.

This clonotype was counted at least ten times. The chain employs TRBV12-3 or TRBV12-4 and TRBJ2-2; 7 bases are a match to TRBD2. The V and J ends lost 2 bases and 7 bases, in that order; junction bases with no gene match: 1. The CDR3 loop spans 13 amino acids. The CDR3 protein is CASSLRGSGELFF. The CDR3 DNA follows: TGTGCCAGCAGTTTACGCGGGAGCGGGGAGCTGTTTTTT.

This clonotype appeared many times. The chain carries TRBV7-9 and TRBJ1-5; TRBD1 matches 9 bases. V was clipped by 6 bases and J by 6 bases; unmatched bases: 12. The CDR3 loop spans 16 amino acids. The germline V gene encodes CDR1 SEHNR and CDR2 FQNEAQ (reference sequence). The CDR3 DNA reads TGTGCCAGCAGTCACAGCTACAGGGGGCGGGTTCAGCCCCAGCATTTT. Its protein is CASSHSYRGRVQPQHF.

A remark on this clonotype: A single base separates this from a much larger clone, so it may be a read error. The gene calls are TRBV11-2 and TRBJ1-1; a possible D gene is TRBD1 (6 bases). CDR1 is SGHAT, CDR2 FQNNGV, per germline. The CDR3 totals 14 residues. Trimming took 5 bases from V and 4 from J, leaving 14 bases between them. DNA for the CDR3: TGTGCCAGCAGCAAACAGGGCAGTCGCACTGAAGCTTTCTTT. Translation: CASSKQGSRTEAFF.

There are many counts of this clonotype. The chain carries TRBV6-1 and TRBJ1-1; D is uncertain. The germline gives CDR1 MNHNS, CDR2 SASEGT. Between the trimmed V and J ends, which lost 3 bases and 4 bases, there was a span of 9 bases. This CDR3 region has 13 residues. CDR3 DNA: TGTGCCAGCAGTGACGGGGTCCTCACTGAAGCTTTCTTT. This translates into CASSDGVLTEAFF.

The rearrangement links TRBV7-2 to TRBJ2-6, with D uncertain. V shed 3 bases and J shed 2 bases, with 2 bases lying between them. Germline V gene lookup returns CDR1 SGHTA and CDR2 FQGNSA. This CDR3 spans 13 amino acids. The CDR3 nucleotides are TGTGCCAGCAGCTTGGCTGGGGCCAACGTCCTGACTTTC. Residues: CASSLAGANVLTF.

The chain combines TRBV7-6 with TRBJ1-1; a weak D match, TRBD1 (5 bases). This CDR3 comprises 14 residues. V shed 5 bases and J shed 2 bases, with 12 bases lying between them. CDR1 SGHVS and CDR2 FNYEAQ come from the germline V gene. The CDR3 protein is CASSQPGQNTEAFF. The DNA for the CDR3 is TGTGCCAGCAGCCAACCGGGGCAAAACACTGAAGCTTTCTTT. Supplemented by reference TRBV7-6 and TRBJ1-1, the full variable domain reads GAGVSQSPRYKVTKRGQDVALRCDPISGHVSLYWYRQALGQGPEFLTYFNYEAQQDKSGLPNDRFSAERPEGSISTLTIQRTEQRDSAMYRCASSQPGQNTEAFFGQGTRLTVV.

This clonotype appeared many times. The gene calls are TRBV20-1 and TRBJ2-6, with 7 bases that match TRBD1. The J segment lost 2 bases and the V segment lost 1 base, leaving 8 bases of the junction unmatched. This CDR3 contains 17 residues. Germline CDR1 and CDR2: DFQATT and SNEGSKA (reference sequence). The CDR3 DNA is TGCAGTGCTAGAGCCTCCCCCAGGGGGACTGGGGCCAACGTCCTGACTTTC. Translation: CSARASPRGTGANVLTF.

A note on this clonotype: Compared with germline, one end of the junction differs, possibly owing to a read error. DNA of the CDR3: TGTGCTAGCAGCCCGACGACAGGTAATAACTATGGCTCCACCTTC. Translating gives CASSPTTGNNYGSTF. This chain joins TRBV9 and TRBJ1-2, with D possibly matching TRBD1 (6 bases). The CDR3 runs 15 residues. Germline V CDR1 and CDR2: SGDLS, YYNGEE.

This clonotype came up many times. The chain combines TRBV11-2 with TRBJ2-2; 8 nucleotides match TRBD2. The germline gives CDR1 SGHAT, CDR2 FQNNGV. The CDR3 is 15 residues long. V lost 6 bases, J lost 4 bases, and 7 bases stayed unmatched. DNA of the CDR3: TGTGCCAGCAGGTCCGGGACTAGAAGCACCGGGGAGCTGTTTTTT. Translated: CASRSGTRSTGELFF.

This clonotype was detected a few times. A much more abundant neighbour one base away suggests this may be a read error. CDR3 region: CSAIDRINYTEQFF. CDR3 coding DNA: TGCAGTGCTATAGACAGGATAAACTACACTGAGCAGTTCTTC. The chain couples TRBV20-1 to TRBJ2-1; maybe TRBD1 (6 bases). CDR1 is DFQATT, CDR2 SNEGSKA, per germline (reference sequence). The CDR3 sequence is 14 residues long.

The rearrangement links TRBV7-9 to TRBJ2-3; the match to TRBD1 covers 7 bases. The J call may be faulty, since TRBJ1-5 better matches the DNA end. CDR3 size: 15 residues. Germline lookup yields CDR1 SEHNR and CDR2 FQNEAQ (reference sequence). Here the CDR3 reads CASSWGDRGTDTQHF. CDR3 in DNA: TGTGCCAGCAGCTGGGGGGACAGAGGAACAGATACGCAGCATTTT.

This clonotype has a count of ten or more. The genes are TRBV20-1 and TRBJ2-2, with 8 positions matching TRBD2. Unmatched junction bases numbered 14, after V lost 1 base and J lost 4 bases. CDR1 DFQATT and CDR2 SNEGSKA come from the germline V gene (reference sequence). This CDR3 is built from 18 residues. In nucleotides, the CDR3 is TGCAGTGCTAGAGGGGGTAATATAGCGGGGCTCGCCACCGGGGAGCTGTTTTTT. This codes for CSARGGNIAGLATGELFF.

Ten or more counts support this clonotype. This chain connects TRBV20-1 to TRBJ1-2; 9 bases line up with TRBD1. Losses at the gene ends were 5 bases for V and 2 bases for J; bases not matched to a gene: 3. Germline CDR1 reads DFQATT; CDR2 reads SNEGSKA (reference sequence). This CDR3 is built from 13 residues. CDR3 in DNA: TGCAGTGCTCCGGACAGGGGAAACTATGGCTACACCTTC. This gives the protein CSAPDRGNYGYTF.

This clonotype was observed many times. It may be a read error: a sequence one base away is much more abundant. The chain couples TRBV6-6 to TRBJ1-2, with 9 bases that match TRBD1. Per the germline V gene, CDR1 is MNHNY and CDR2 is SVGAGI (reference sequence). There are 14 residues in the CDR3. The V segment lost 7 bases and the J segment 3 bases; nucleotides outside the gene matches: 6. CDR3 in amino acids: CASTRGDRDYGYTF. The CDR3 coding sequence is TGTGCCAGCACCCGGGGGGACAGGGACTATGGCTACACCTTC.

This clonotype appeared many times. V gene TRBV4-1 combines with J gene TRBJ2-7, with 7 bases lining up with TRBD1. This CDR3 comprises 15 residues. The germline V gene has CDR1 MGHRA and CDR2 YSYEKL. V was pared by 0 bases and J by 0 bases, with 2 bases of the junction left unmatched. The CDR3 protein is CASSQEGDSSYEQYF. The DNA for the CDR3 is TGCGCCAGCAGCCAAGAAGGGGACAGCTCCTACGAGCAGTACTTC.